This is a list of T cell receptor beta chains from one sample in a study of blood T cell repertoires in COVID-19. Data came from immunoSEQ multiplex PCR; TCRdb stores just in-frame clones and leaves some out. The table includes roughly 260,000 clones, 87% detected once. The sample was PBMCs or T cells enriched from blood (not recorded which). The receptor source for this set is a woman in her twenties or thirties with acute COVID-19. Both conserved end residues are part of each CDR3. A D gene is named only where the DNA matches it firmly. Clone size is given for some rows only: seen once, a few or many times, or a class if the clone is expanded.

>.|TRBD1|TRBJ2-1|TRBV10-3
TGTGCCATCAGTGAGCCCTCTCCGGGACAGGGGGGCAATGAGCAGTTCTTC
CAISEPSPGQGGNEQFF
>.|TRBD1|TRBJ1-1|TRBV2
TGTGCCAGCAGCGGACAGGGGTCCGACACTGAAGCTTTCTTT
CASSGQGSDTEAFF
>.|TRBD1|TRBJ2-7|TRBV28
TGTGCCAGCAGTTCGGGACAGGGCTACGAGCAGTACTTC
CASSSGQGYEQYF
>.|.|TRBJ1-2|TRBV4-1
TGCGCCAGCAGCCAAGAGGGCCAGTTCTATGGCTACACCTTC
CASSQEGQFYGYTF
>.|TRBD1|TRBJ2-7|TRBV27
TGTGCCAGCAGTTTATTCGGCCAGGGGGTTGTTTACGAGCAGTACTTC
CASSLFGQGVVYEQYF
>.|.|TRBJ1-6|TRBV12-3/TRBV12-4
TGTGCCAGCAGTTTAGGAGAAGCCCTCCACTTT
CASSLGEALHF
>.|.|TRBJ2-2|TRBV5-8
TGTGCCAGCAGCTTGTATACGGGGGCGAACACCGGGGAGCTGTTTTTT
CASSLYTGANTGELFF
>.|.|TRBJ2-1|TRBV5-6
TGTGCCAGCAGCTCGGACAGTTCGTCCTACAATGAGCAGTTCTTC
CASSSDSSSYNEQFF
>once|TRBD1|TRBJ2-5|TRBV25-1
TGTGCCAGCAGTGAGGGCGGACAGGTGGGGGAGACCCAGTACTTC
CASSEGGQVGETQYF
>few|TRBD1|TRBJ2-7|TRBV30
TGTGCCTGGAGGGTGACAGGGGCGCACACCTACGAGCAGTACTTC
CAWRVTGAHTYEQYF